The 32 T cell receptor beta chains in this list originate from one sample, sequenced in a study of kidney transplant recipient with SARS-CoV-2 infection. One entry per CDR3 protein results from TCRdb running MiXCR on the reads. The table shows some 220,000 distinct CDR3 sequences, with about 30% occurring only once. Source: a blood sample, taken at baseline and between days 110 and 120 from a kidney transplant recipient. The receptors were gathered from a young adult male patient who had COVID-19 and was a kidney transplant recipient. Some T cells may be supplied by the graft donor.

About this clonotype: A much more abundant neighbour one base away suggests this may be a read error. The genes are TRBV9 and TRBJ2-7, with D perhaps assigned TRBD1 or TRBD2 (7 bases each). This CDR3 has 16 residues. Trimming stripped 4 bases from V and 2 bases from J, with 19 bases between. Germline assignment: CDR1 SGDLS and CDR2 YYNGEE. The CDR3 here is CASSLQGGAPAYEQYF. CDR3 DNA: TGTGCCAGCAGCCTTCAGGGGGGGGCACCGGCCTACGAGCAGTACTTC.

This clonotype was recorded many times. The chain carries TRBV2 and TRBJ2-2; no clear D gene. This CDR3 region has 12 residues. Trimming pared 7 bases from V and 1 base from J, leaving 4 bases between. CDR1 and CDR2 from the germline V gene are SNHLY and FYNNEI. CDR3 coding DNA: TGTGCCAGCATGGAGAACACCGGGGAGCTGTTTTTT. Amino acid sequence: CASMENTGELFF.

This clonotype was counted at least ten times. The chain employs TRBV12-3 or TRBV12-4 and TRBJ1-1; no firm D call. This CDR3 spans 14 amino acids. V gave up 4 bases and J gave up 1 base, with 10 bases separating them. The CDR3 reads CASSYLRGNTEAFF. CDR3 DNA sequence: TGTGCCAGCAGTTATTTACGGGGGAACACTGAAGCTTTCTTT.

This clonotype came up many times. The rearrangement links TRBV2 to TRBJ2-7, with D unclear. V was shortened by 2 bases and J by 7 bases, with 12 bases between the two germline ends. This CDR3 has 13 amino acids. The germline V gene encodes CDR1 SNHLY and CDR2 FYNNEI. CDR3 amino acids: CASSESWVGEQYF. The CDR3 bases are TGTGCCAGCAGTGAATCATGGGTTGGAGAGCAGTACTTC.

The V call is TRBV3-1, the J call TRBJ1-1; D gene ambiguous. Trimming removed 5 bases from V and 4 bases from J, with 23 bases in between. The length of the CDR3 is 17 residues. From germline, CDR1 is LGHDT and CDR2 YNNKEL (reference sequence). The CDR3 protein is CASSCVGPISIRTEAFF. The CDR3 DNA reads TGTGCCAGCAGCTGTGTTGGTCCCATTTCAATTCGCACTGAAGCTTTCTTT.

With regard to this clonotype: A much more abundant neighbour one base away suggests this may be a read error. The V and J genes are TRBV6-6 and TRBJ1-2; D call uncertain. The germline V gene encodes CDR1 MNHNY and CDR2 SVGAGI (reference sequence). This CDR3 is 17 amino acids long. Trimming shortened V by 5 bases and J by 4 bases, and 23 bases separated the two germline ends. This CDR3 is CASSKIRGRRKTYGYTF. The DNA for the CDR3 is TGTGCCAGCAGTAAGATACGAGGTAGGAGAAAGACCTATGGCTACACCTTC.

This clonotype was seen ten or more times. The genes are TRBV12-3 or TRBV12-4 and TRBJ1-4; unclear D gene. CDR3 length: 16 residues. Trimming left V 3 bases short and J 8 bases short, with 19 bases between. The CDR3 region is CASSFRAGVEDEKLFF. The CDR3 bases are TGTGCCAGCAGTTTCCGGGCCGGGGTTGAGGACGAAAAACTGTTTTTT.

In the case of this clonotype: A much bigger clone sits one base away, suggesting this may be a read error. The chain joins TRBV6-5 to TRBJ2-2; D is perhaps TRBD2 (6 bases). Trimming stripped 5 bases from V and 4 bases from J, with 17 bases between. Germline lookup yields CDR1 MNHEY and CDR2 SVGAGI. The CDR3 totals 16 residues. The CDR3 protein is CASSPNQDGSTGELFF. The CDR3 nucleotides are TGTGCCAGCAGTCCTAACCAGGACGGGAGCACCGGGGAGCTGTTTTTT.

The sample holds a few counts of this clonotype. CDR3 region: CASSSPRGLGNEQFF. The CDR3 nucleotides are TGTGCCAGCAGTTCTCCCAGGGGGCTGGGCAATGAGCAGTTCTTC. This chain connects TRBV28 to TRBJ2-1; 8 positions agree with TRBD1. CDR3 length equals 15 residues. Germline assignment: CDR1 MDHEN and CDR2 SYDVKM. The V and J ends lost 4 bases and 6 bases, in that order; junction bases with no gene match: 8.

Concerning this clonotype: This probably arose from a read error, given a far larger clone one base away. The chain is built from TRBV19 and TRBJ2-4, with unresolved D. The J call is uncertain, as TRBJ2-5 better fits the DNA end. This CDR3 has 13 residues. Germline V gene lookup returns CDR1 LNHDA and CDR2 SQIVND (reference sequence). CDR3 amino acids: CVSVGWPQETQYF. The CDR3, as DNA: TGTGTCAGTGTAGGGTGGCCTCAAGAGACCCAGTACTTC.

As concerns this clonotype: A much larger clone differs from this one at a single base, so this may be a read error. The V call is TRBV28, the J call TRBJ2-3; D call uncertain. CDR3 length: 12 residues. V was clipped by 10 bases and J by 4 bases, with 12 bases between them. CDR1 is MDHEN, CDR2 SYDVKM, per germline. The CDR3 loop reads CATRPGADTQYF. CDR3 coding DNA: TGTGCCACCCGGCCGGGCGCAGATACGCAGTATTTT.

This clonotype was observed at least ten times. The chain links TRBV1 to TRBJ1-1; TRBD1 is the table's D call and was not checked against the DNA. TRBV1 is deemed a pseudogene. This CDR3 has 17 amino acids. This CDR3 is CTSSQESPDRAGTEAFF. The CDR3 DNA is TGCACCAGCAGCCAAGAATCCCCGGACAGGGCGGGCACTGAAGCTTTCTTT.

The chain employs TRBV30 and TRBJ1-2; the D is unclear. Germline values: CDR1 GTSNPN, CDR2 SVGIG (reference sequence). Trimming took off 5 bases at V and 4 bases at J, with 23 bases between the two ends. This CDR3 has 16 amino acids. The CDR3 DNA reads TGTGCCTGGGAGTCTACGCGTTATAGAAAGACCTATGGCTACACCTTC. Protein product: CAWESTRYRKTYGYTF. The whole variable domain, remainder taken from reference TRBV30 and TRBJ1-2, is SQTIHQWPATLVQPVGSPLSLECTVEGTSNPNLYWYRQAAGRGLQLLFYSVGIGQISSEVPQNLSASRPQDRQFILSSKKLLLSDSGFYLCAWESTRYRKTYGYTFGSGTRLTVV.

This clonotype was counted at least ten times. The genes are TRBV10-3 and TRBJ1-3; D unclear. V lost 8 bases, J lost 0 bases, and 5 bases lay in between. The CDR3 has 12 amino acids. Germline CDR1 ENHRY, CDR2 SYGVKD. CDR3 DNA: TGTGCCATCGGGAGCTCTGGAAACACCATATATTTT. Encoded protein: CAIGSSGNTIYF.

As regards this clonotype: A much larger clone sits a single nucleotide away, making a read error possible. J is TRBJ1-6 and V is TRBV30; D may be TRBD1 (6 bases). The germline gives CDR1 GTSNPN, CDR2 SVGIG (reference sequence). The CDR3 totals 14 residues. The chain's CDR3 is CTWSGGPSGSPLHF. Here the CDR3 DNA reads TGTACCTGGAGCGGGGGGCCGTCGGGTTCACCCCTCCACTTT.

This clonotype was seen many times. V and J are TRBV4-2 and TRBJ1-2; 11 bases fit TRBD1. This CDR3 contains 15 residues. Germline lookup yields CDR1 LGHNA and CDR2 YNFKEQ. J lost 7 bases, V lost 1 base, and 5 bases had no gene match. CDR3 nucleotide sequence: TGTGCCAGCAGCCAAGGGTCCGGGACAGGGGGTGGCTACACCTTC. Translation: CASSQGSGTGGGYTF.

The chain joins TRBV19 to TRBJ2-1, with 9 bases matching TRBD2. The CDR3 contains 14 residues. Per the germline V gene, CDR1 is LNHDA and CDR2 is SQIVND (reference sequence). The junction had 13 bases not matched to a gene; V was cut back by 10 bases and J by 9 bases. The CDR3: CAILGVAGVVEQFF. As DNA, the CDR3 is TGTGCCATCTTGGGGGTAGCGGGAGTGGTTGAGCAGTTCTTC.

This clonotype has ten or more counts. This chain joins TRBV6-4 and TRBJ2-1; D may be TRBD1 or TRBD2 (5 bases each). The ends were cut back, 0 bases at V and 6 bases at J, with 9 bases in the middle. The V gene's germline CDR1 is MRHNA and CDR2 SNTAGT. The CDR3 is 14 amino acids. Here the CDR3 reads CASSDSWDGNEQFF. DNA of the CDR3: TGTGCCAGCAGTGACTCCTGGGACGGCAATGAGCAGTTCTTC.

This clonotype was recorded at least ten times. The V gene is TRBV6-5, the J gene TRBJ2-6; unclear D gene. The CDR3 contains 14 residues. Deletions cut 2 bases from V and 2 bases from J, with 4 bases between. The germline gives CDR1 MNHEY, CDR2 SVGAGI. The DNA for the CDR3 is TGTGCCAGCAGTTACGAGGCTGGGGCCAACGTCCTGACTTTC. Translation: CASSYEAGANVLTF.

This clonotype was counted at least ten times. The J gene is TRBJ2-2, the V gene TRBV10-2; D remains unclear. Germline-derived CDR1 and CDR2 are WSHSY and SAAADI. The CDR3 contains 13 residues. Trimming took 5 bases from V and 2 from J, leaving 6 bases between them. CDR3 nucleotide sequence: TGCGCCAGCAGTCAGGCCAACACCGGGGAGCTGTTTTTT. As protein: CASSQANTGELFF.

Only a few counts were recorded for this clonotype. This chain joins TRBV5-5 and TRBJ2-3; 7 bases map to TRBD2. Trimming cost V 1 base and J 0 bases; bases outside gene matches: 5. Germline assignment: CDR1 SGHKS and CDR2 YYEKEE (reference sequence). This CDR3 contains 16 residues. DNA of the CDR3: TGTGCCAGCAGCTTGTGGGAGGGCGGGAGCACAGATACGCAGTATTTT. Residues: CASSLWEGGSTDTQYF. Full variable domain (outside the CDR3, taken from reference TRBV5-5 and TRBJ2-3): DAGVTQSPTHLIKTRGQQVTLRCSPISGHKSVSWYQQVLGQGPQFIFQYYEKEERGRGNFPDRFSARQFPNYSSELNVNALLLGDSALYLCASSLWEGGSTDTQYFGPGTRLTVL.

This clonotype showed up just once. This may come from a read error, since a much larger clone is one base off. The genes are TRBV12-3 or TRBV12-4 and TRBJ1-6; the D is unclear. The CDR3 loop spans 18 amino acids. CDR3 loop: CAGSFMVLGEDENSPLHF. The CDR3 nucleotides read TGTGCCGGCAGTTTTATGGTTCTTGGGGAGGACGAAAATTCACCCCTCCACTTT.

This chain uses TRBV6-5 with TRBJ1-4, with D tentatively TRBD1 (5 bases). V lost 4 bases and J lost 12, with 18 bases in between. Germline V gene data show CDR1 as MNHEY and CDR2 as SVGAGI. The CDR3 has 14 amino acids. The CDR3 DNA follows: TGTGCCAGCAGTTTTGGGCAGGGAAGGGAAGAACTGTTTTTT. Translation gives CASSFGQGREELFF.

This clonotype was counted ten times or more. This chain connects TRBV18 to TRBJ1-1; no reliable D call. Trimming took 1 base from V and 2 from J, leaving 14 bases between them. The V gene's germline CDR1 is KGHSH and CDR2 LQKENI. The CDR3 is 16 amino acids. CDR3 region: CASSPLQATRNTEAFF. CDR3 bases: TGTGCCAGCTCACCACTGCAGGCCACTCGCAACACTGAAGCTTTCTTT.

This clonotype was observed once. A much larger clone is a single base away; this may be a read error. V and J are TRBV7-9 and TRBJ1-2, with D uncertain. Trimming stripped 5 bases from V and 1 base from J, with 14 bases between. There are 15 residues in the CDR3. Per the germline V gene, CDR1 is SEHNR and CDR2 is FQNEAQ (reference sequence). The CDR3 region has the DNA TGTGCCAGCAGCCCCCTCCCCCGCCTTAACTATGGCTACACCTTC. Its translation is CASSPLPRLNYGYTF. Full variable domain (outside the CDR3, taken from reference TRBV7-9 and TRBJ1-2): DTGVSQNPRHKITKRGQNVTFRCDPISEHNRLYWYRQTLGQGPEFLTYFQNEAQLEKSRLLSDRFSAERPKGSFSTLEIQRTEQGDSAMYLCASSPLPRLNYGYTFGSGTRLTVV.

This clonotype showed up many times. The chain combines TRBV11-2 with TRBJ2-1; D gene ambiguous. V lost 3 bases and J 3 bases, leaving 9 bases between the germline ends. Germline V gene data show CDR1 as SGHAT and CDR2 as FQNNGV. The CDR3 spans 14 residues. In nucleotides, the CDR3 is TGTGCCAGCAGCTTTGCGGCAGGCTACAATGAGCAGTTCTTC. Amino acids: CASSFAAGYNEQFF.

This clonotype was seen ten or more times. The V call is TRBV5-1, the J call TRBJ1-1, with 10 nucleotides matching TRBD1. The CDR3 runs 15 residues. CDR1 is SGHRS and CDR2 is YFSETQ in the germline V gene. Trimming took 0 bases from V and 4 from J; bases not matched to a gene: 3. The CDR3 reads CASSLGDRGVTEAFF. The CDR3 DNA reads as TGCGCCAGCAGCTTGGGGGACAGGGGTGTCACTGAAGCTTTCTTT.

Details on this clonotype: One end of the junction is discordant with germline, which a read error may explain. CDR3 loop: CSARGVVNYDYTF. The DNA of the CDR3 is TGCAGTGCTAGGGGGGTAGTAAACTATGACTACACCTTC. The genes are TRBV20-1 and TRBJ1-2; tentative D call: TRBD1 (5 bases). Germline V gene lookup returns CDR1 DFQATT and CDR2 SNEGSKA (reference sequence). The CDR3 spans 13 residues.

In the case of this clonotype: A single base separates this from a much larger clone, so it may be a read error. The chain has TRBV7-8 and TRBJ2-7; the D is unclear. Germline assignment: CDR1 SGHVS and CDR2 FQNEAQ. The CDR3 has 15 residues. Trimming left V 5 bases short and J 2 bases short, with 16 bases between. The CDR3 here is CASSISRIGPYEQYF. The CDR3 bases are TGTGCCAGCAGCATTAGCAGGATAGGGCCCTACGAGCAGTACTTC.

This clonotype was seen ten or more times. V and J are TRBV5-1 and TRBJ2-7, with 9 bases that match TRBD2. CDR3 size: 14 residues. Germline loops: CDR1 SGHRS, CDR2 YFSETQ. With V trimmed by 7 bases and J by 1 base, 6 bases remained unmatched. CDR3 DNA sequence: TGCGCCAGCCAACTAGCGGGTAGTTCCTACGAGCAGTACTTC. The encoded protein is CASQLAGSSYEQYF.

The genes are TRBV20-1 and TRBJ1-2; D unclear. V gave up 5 bases and J gave up 4 bases, with 23 bases separating them. The CDR3 runs to 16 residues. Germline V gene sequence: CDR1 DFQATT, CDR2 SNEGSKA (reference sequence). The CDR3 DNA reads TGCAGTGCTCCGTTCTTGCTGTTTCGAAAGACCTATGGCTACACCTTC. Amino acid sequence: CSAPFLLFRKTYGYTF.

With regard to this clonotype: A single base separates this from a much larger clone, so it may be a read error. The J gene is TRBJ1-6, the V gene TRBV6-5; D is unclear. The CDR3 has 17 residues. Trimming cost V 7 bases and J 3 bases, with 19 bases left between them. Germline V gene sequence: CDR1 MNHEY, CDR2 SVGAGI. In nucleotides, the CDR3 is TGTGCCAGCAATGAACGTGACGGAAAGATCTATAATTCACCCCTCCACTTT. It yields the protein CASNERDGKIYNSPLHF.